The next 11 T cell receptor beta chains were all read from a single sample in a study of neurological immune-mediated disorders. From the 5' RACE reads, TCRdb called clonotypes with MiXCR, one entry per CDR3 protein. There are approximately 26,000 distinct CDR3 sequences in the sample; 3% to 3.5% occur only once, and 7% to 8% lies in the top ten. Source material: PBMCs. The receptors derive from a woman aged 25 to 39 with multiple sclerosis.

In its sample, this clonotype was seen many times. This sequence joins TRBV30 and TRBJ2-1; no reliable D call. Trimming removed 0 bases at V and 0 bases at J, with 9 bases between. Germline V gene sequence: CDR1 GTSNPN, CDR2 SVGIG (reference sequence). This CDR3 spans 15 amino acids. The CDR3 reads CAWSVPAGSYNEQFF. The CDR3, as DNA: TGTGCCTGGAGTGTACCGGCAGGCTCCTACAATGAGCAGTTCTTC.

Many counts were recorded for this clonotype. The genes are TRBV7-9 and TRBJ2-5; 8 positions match TRBD2. Trimming cost V 2 bases and J 4 bases; bases outside gene matches: 9. There are 16 residues in the CDR3. Germline loops: CDR1 SEHNR, CDR2 FQNEAQ (reference sequence). The CDR3 sequence is CASSLIRSGGGETQYF. The CDR3 coding sequence is TGTGCCAGCAGCTTAATCAGGAGCGGGGGAGGAGAGACCCAGTACTTC.

This clonotype was counted a few times. CDR3 nucleotides: TGTGCCAGCTCACCACCGCGGCAGGCCCAAGCCAAAAACATTCAGTACTTC. Protein: CASSPPRQAQAKNIQYF. The chain employs TRBV18 and TRBJ2-4; unclear D gene. Trimming stripped 0 bases from V and 0 bases from J, with 12 bases between. From germline, CDR1 is KGHSH and CDR2 LQKENI. This CDR3 is 17 amino acids long. Full variable domain (missing parts from reference TRBV18 and TRBJ2-4): NAGVMQNPRHLVRRRGQEARLRCSPMKGHSHVYWYRQLPEEGLKFMVYLQKENIIDESGMPKERFSAEFPKEGPSILRIQQVVRGDSAAYFCASSPPRQAQAKNIQYFGAGTRLSVL.

Concerning this clonotype itself: This could be a read error, since a much larger clone is one nucleotide away. This chain links TRBV20-1 with TRBJ1-5; D remains unclear. Deletions cut 4 bases from V and 4 bases from J, with 8 bases between. The CDR3 extends over 12 amino acids. CDR1 is DFQATT and CDR2 is SNEGSKA in the germline V gene (reference sequence). CDR3 region: CSANMENQPQHF. The CDR3 DNA reads TGCAGTGCTAACATGGAAAATCAGCCCCAGCATTTT.

This clonotype showed up many times. The genes are TRBV12-3 or TRBV12-4 and TRBJ1-5, with D unclear. CDR3 size: 15 residues. V lost 2 bases, J lost 4 bases, and 12 bases lay in between. CDR3 loop: CASSLSLERNQPQHF. The CDR3 DNA is TGTGCCAGCAGTTTATCCCTAGAAAGGAATCAGCCCCAGCATTTT.

This clonotype showed up many times. This chain joins TRBV20-1 and TRBJ1-5; D is unresolved. This CDR3 is 13 amino acids long. Germline V gene sequence: CDR1 DFQATT, CDR2 SNEGSKA (reference sequence). V was shortened by 5 bases and J by 4 bases, with 12 bases between the two germline ends. The CDR3 here is CSALRETNQPQHF. The CDR3 bases are TGCAGTGCTTTAAGGGAAACAAATCAGCCCCAGCATTTT.

This clonotype has ten or more counts. The junction differs from germline at one of its ends, possibly a read error. The chain recombines TRBV3-1 with TRBJ1-5, with a possible D match to TRBD1 (5 bases). The CDR3 sequence is 14 residues long. The germline CDR1 and CDR2 sequences are LGHDT and YNNKEL (reference sequence). CDR3 in DNA: TGTGCCAGCAGCCCCGGGAGGGGTGGTCAGCCCCAGAATTTT. Translated: CASSPGRGGQPQNF.

This clonotype was found many times. This sequence joins TRBV12-3 or TRBV12-4 and TRBJ1-1; D is unclear. The CDR3 is 17 residues long. V dropped 2 bases and J dropped 6 bases, with 22 bases sitting between them. The CDR3 loop is CASSLIDRHGYWAEAFF. The CDR3 DNA reads as TGTGCCAGCAGTTTAATTGATAGACATGGGTACTGGGCTGAAGCTTTCTTT.

There are many counts of this clonotype. This chain uses TRBV14 with TRBJ2-1; D may be TRBD1 (5 bases). The V end was cut by 0 bases, the J end by 0 bases, with 9 bases between. The CDR3 spans 16 residues. CDR1 and CDR2 from the germline V gene are SGHDN and FVKESK. The CDR3 DNA is TGTGCCAGCAGCCAAGAGGGGCGCCTCTCCTACAATGAGCAGTTCTTC. Translation: CASSQEGRLSYNEQFF.

A remark on this clonotype: A much larger clone is a single base away; this may be a read error. The V call is TRBV7-2, the J call TRBJ2-5; no firm D call. V was shortened by 4 bases and J by 6 bases, with 12 bases between the two germline ends. This CDR3 region has 13 residues. Per the germline V gene, CDR1 is SGHTA and CDR2 is FQGNSA. The CDR3 is CASSSGKGKTQYF. The CDR3 nucleotides are TGTGCCAGCAGCTCCGGAAAGGGAAAGACCCAGTACTTC.

This clonotype is judged medium-sized. The V call is TRBV24-1, the J call TRBJ2-5; the D call may be TRBD1 or TRBD2 (6 bases each). The V gene's germline CDR1 is KGHDR and CDR2 SFDVKD. The CDR3 length is 17 residues. Trimming took 6 bases from V and 2 from J, leaving 21 bases between them. The CDR3 sequence is CATSNPGAFTKQETQYF. In nucleotides, the CDR3 is TGTGCCACCAGTAATCCGGGGGCCTTTACCAAACAAGAGACCCAGTACTTC.